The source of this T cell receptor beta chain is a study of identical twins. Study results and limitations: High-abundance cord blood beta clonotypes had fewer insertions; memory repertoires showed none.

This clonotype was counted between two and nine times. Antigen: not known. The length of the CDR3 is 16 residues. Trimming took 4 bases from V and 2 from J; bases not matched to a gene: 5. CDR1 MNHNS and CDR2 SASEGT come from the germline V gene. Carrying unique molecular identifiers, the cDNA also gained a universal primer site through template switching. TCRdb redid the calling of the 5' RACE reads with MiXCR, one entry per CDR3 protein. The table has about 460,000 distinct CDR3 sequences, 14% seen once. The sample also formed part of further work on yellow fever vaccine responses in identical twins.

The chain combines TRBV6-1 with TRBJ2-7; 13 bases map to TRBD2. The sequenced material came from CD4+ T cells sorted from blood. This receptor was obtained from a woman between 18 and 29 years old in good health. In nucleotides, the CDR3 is TGTGCCAGCAGTGGTGGACTAGCGGGGGCCACCTACGAGCAGTACTTC. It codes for CASSGGLAGATYEQYF.